This paragraph reports one T cell receptor beta chain. The entry originates in a study of control samples from healthy donors and cancer patients. Using immunoSEQ multiplex PCR, the repertoire was profiled, and TCRdb retains in-frame clones only, with some absent. The table shows more than 70,000 clones, with approximately 89% occurring only once. The germline V and J ends were trimmed by 5 bases and 8 bases, with 22 bases remaining between them. Germline CDR1 reads KGHSH; CDR2 reads LQKENI. This CDR3 has 16 residues. The sequence was obtained from a man in his fifties or sixties with lung cancer. The genes are TRBV18 and TRBJ2-1, with D possibly being TRBD1 (6 bases). Sequenced material: PBMCs. CDR3 residues: CASSSNGRGDGDEQFF. The DNA of the CDR3 is TGTGCCAGCTCATCCAATGGCAGGGGCGATGGCGATGAGCAGTTCTTC.